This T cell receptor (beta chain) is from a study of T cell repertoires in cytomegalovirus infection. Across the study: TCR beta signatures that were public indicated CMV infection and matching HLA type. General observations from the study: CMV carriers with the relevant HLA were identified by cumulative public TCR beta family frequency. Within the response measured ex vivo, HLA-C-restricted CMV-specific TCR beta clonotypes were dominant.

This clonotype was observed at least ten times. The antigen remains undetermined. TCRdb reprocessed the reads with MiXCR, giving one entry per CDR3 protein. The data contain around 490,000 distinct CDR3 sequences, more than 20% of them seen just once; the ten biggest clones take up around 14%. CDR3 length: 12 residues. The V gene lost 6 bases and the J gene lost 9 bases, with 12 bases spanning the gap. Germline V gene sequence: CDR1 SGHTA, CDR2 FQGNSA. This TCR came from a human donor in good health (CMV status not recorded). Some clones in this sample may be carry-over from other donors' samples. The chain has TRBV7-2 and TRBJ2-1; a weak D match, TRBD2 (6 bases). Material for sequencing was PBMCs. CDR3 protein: CASSFPGAEQFF. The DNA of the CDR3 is TGTGCCAGCAGTTTCCCGGGAGCTGAGCAGTTCTTC.